Below, 21 T cell receptor beta chains from the same sample are listed, as sequenced in a study of breast tumors, draining lymph nodes, adjacent tissues. Axillary draining lymph nodes of breast cancer patients supplied the node samples. TCRdb fed the multiplex PCR reads into MiXCR, producing one record per CDR3 protein. Among around 190,000 distinct CDR3 sequences listed, roughly a third were seen once. The source material was axillary lymph node tissue. These receptors originate from a female donor with breast cancer. Some clones in this sample may be carry-over from other donors' samples.

This clonotype has a count of ten or more. V gene TRBV7-9 combines with J gene TRBJ2-1, with D perhaps TRBD2 (6 bases). The CDR3 runs to 17 residues. V gave up 1 base and J gave up 2 bases, with 15 bases separating them. Germline CDR1 is SEHNR and CDR2 is FQNEAQ (reference sequence). The CDR3 bases are TGTGCCAGCAGCTTAGGGTTCGGCGGGACGGCCTACAATGAGCAGTTCTTC. It encodes CASSLGFGGTAYNEQFF.

This clonotype occurred many times. The chain recombines TRBV2 with TRBJ1-2, with 10 nucleotides matching TRBD1. There are 17 residues in the CDR3. Germline V lookup: CDR1 SNHLY, CDR2 FYNNEI. The junction had 12 bases not matched to a gene; V was cut back by 6 bases and J by 2 bases. Written as DNA, the CDR3 is TGTGCCAGCAGGACCGTCCAAGGACAGGGGGAGAACTATGGCTACACCTTC. Amino acid sequence: CASRTVQGQGENYGYTF. Together with reference TRBV2 and TRBJ1-2, the CDR3 gives the full variable domain: EPEVTQTPSHQVTQMGQEVILRCVPISNHLYFYWYRQILGQKVEFLVSFYNNEISEKSEIFDDQFSVERPDGSNFTLKIRSTKLEDSAMYFCASRTVQGQGENYGYTFGSGTRLTVV.

This chain uses TRBV12-3 or TRBV12-4 with TRBJ1-6; 10 bases match TRBD1. J lost 3 bases, V lost 3 bases, and 17 bases had no gene match. The CDR3 sequence is 21 residues long. The CDR3 here is CASSFEGQGFDVGHYNSPLHF. The CDR3 coding sequence is TGTGCCAGCAGTTTTGAGGGACAGGGGTTCGATGTGGGGCACTATAATTCACCCCTCCACTTT.

The chain has TRBV2 and TRBJ2-6; D not resolved. The germline gives CDR1 SNHLY, CDR2 FYNNEI. The CDR3 contains 16 residues. Trimming shortened V by 7 bases and J by 0 bases, and 13 bases separated the two germline ends. CDR3 nucleotide sequence: TGTGCCAGCATCCCCGGGCTGTGCTCTGGGGCCAACGTCCTGACTTTC. Translation gives CASIPGLCSGANVLTF.

This clonotype turned up a few times. This may be a read error, as it is one base from a much larger clone. This chain uses TRBV12-3 or TRBV12-4 with TRBJ2-7; D gene uncertain. Trimming removed 6 bases at V and 1 base at J, with 10 bases between. This CDR3 spans 13 amino acids. The CDR3 DNA is TGTGCCAGCAGACACGGTGGGTCCTACGAGCAGTACTTC. The encoded protein is CASRHGGSYEQYF.

The chain carries TRBV7-6 and TRBJ2-5, with D uncertain. The ends were cut back, 1 base at V and 7 bases at J, with 7 bases in the middle. This CDR3 is built from 12 residues. Germline assignment: CDR1 SGHVS and CDR2 FNYEAQ. CDR3 loop: CASSLVSRTQYF. As DNA, the CDR3 is TGTGCCAGCAGCTTAGTTTCCAGGACCCAGTACTTC.

On this clonotype: Just one base apart from a much larger clone, this may be a read error. The rearrangement links TRBV7-2 to TRBJ2-1; D gene unclear. Germline V gene lookup returns CDR1 SGHTA and CDR2 FQGNSA. V lost 5 bases, J lost 9 bases, and 5 bases lay in between. The CDR3 spans 10 residues. The DNA of the CDR3 is TGTGCCAGCAGCCTAAGTGAGCAGTTCTTC. Translating gives CASSLSEQFF.

This clonotype occurred many times. The chain combines TRBV2 with TRBJ2-1; D could derive from TRBD1 or TRBD2 (5 bases each). The CDR3 loop spans 16 amino acids. Trimming left V 5 bases short and J 11 bases short, with 25 bases between. Looked up from germline, CDR1 is SNHLY and CDR2 is FYNNEI. CDR3 loop: CASSTIIGTTPIKQFF. The CDR3 nucleotides are TGTGCCAGCAGTACAATTATCGGGACCACCCCCATCAAGCAGTTCTTC.

The chain joins TRBV2 to TRBJ2-2; 12 bases are a match to TRBD2. V lost 3 bases and J lost 9; bases outside the gene matches: 11. The CDR3 runs 17 residues. The germline CDR1 and CDR2 sequences are SNHLY and FYNNEI. As DNA, the CDR3 is TGTGCCAGCAGTGAGGGGCTAGCGGGGGGGCCAAACCGGGAGCTGTTTTTT. This codes for CASSEGLAGGPNRELFF. Complete variable domain (other parts from reference TRBV2 and TRBJ2-2): EPEVTQTPSHQVTQMGQEVILRCVPISNHLYFYWYRQILGQKVEFLVSFYNNEISEKSEIFDDQFSVERPDGSNFTLKIRSTKLEDSAMYFCASSEGLAGGPNRELFFGEGSRLTVL.

This clonotype was observed once. The chain recombines TRBV6-1 with TRBJ1-2; 8 bases align to TRBD1. J was trimmed by 8 bases and V by 5 bases; bases with no gene match: 7. CDR1 is MNHNS and CDR2 is SASEGT in the germline V gene. This CDR3 spans 13 amino acids. The CDR3 loop is CASSHVTGGGYTF. The CDR3 nucleotides read TGTGCCAGCAGTCATGTCACAGGGGGGGGCTACACCTTC.

The sample holds a few counts of this clonotype. The V and J genes are TRBV18 and TRBJ2-5, with TRBD2 matching 11 bases. The CDR3 covers 19 residues. Germline V gene data show CDR1 as KGHSH and CDR2 as LQKENI. V was clipped by 1 base and J by 4 bases; unmatched bases: 14. The CDR3: CASSPLVRPGLAVGETQYF. The CDR3 DNA reads TGTGCCAGCTCACCACTGGTCCGGCCGGGACTAGCGGTGGGAGAGACCCAGTACTTC.

This clonotype was counted many times. This chain connects TRBV10-3 to TRBJ2-1, with 12 bases that match TRBD2. Germline-derived CDR1 and CDR2 are ENHRY and SYGVKD. The CDR3 has 16 residues. V gave up 1 base and J gave up 8 bases; unmatched junction bases: 6. The CDR3 protein is CAISEWTSGARDEQFF. The CDR3 nucleotides read TGTGCCATCAGTGAGTGGACTAGCGGGGCCCGGGATGAGCAGTTCTTC.

This clonotype was seen many times. This chain uses TRBV20-1 with TRBJ2-5; no definite D call. This CDR3 region has 13 residues. V lost 3 bases and J 3 bases, leaving 11 bases between the germline ends. Germline lookup yields CDR1 DFQATT and CDR2 SNEGSKA (reference sequence). The CDR3 DNA sequence: TGCAGTGCTAGTAGGACGGTGAAAGAGACCCAGTACTTC. This sequence encodes CSASRTVKETQYF.

The V call is TRBV7-3, the J call TRBJ2-1; weak D call: TRBD2 (6 bases). The V and J ends lost 1 base and 0 bases respectively, with 13 bases between them. This CDR3 is built from 17 residues. Germline CDR1 is SGHTA and CDR2 is FQGTGA. This CDR3 is CASSLRAAGASYNEQFF. For the CDR3, the DNA is TGTGCCAGCAGCTTAAGGGCAGCGGGCGCCTCCTACAATGAGCAGTTCTTC.

This clonotype was seen ten or more times. The gene calls are TRBV5-6 and TRBJ2-3, with TRBD1 identical over 7 bases. Per germline, CDR1 SGHDT and CDR2 YYEEEE. Germline trimming cut 4 bases from V and 8 bases from J; bases unmatched to any gene: 7. The CDR3 runs to 13 residues. The CDR3 DNA sequence: TGTGCCAGCAGCCCTACAGGGGTAAGTACGCAGTATTTT. Translating it yields CASSPTGVSTQYF.

This clonotype was observed a few times. A read error is possible here, since a much larger clone lies one base away. V is TRBV6-6 and J is TRBJ1-4; 11 bases agree with TRBD1. The ends lost 5 bases at V and 10 bases at J; junction bases unmatched: 6. The CDR3 has 14 amino acids. Germline lookup yields CDR1 MNHNY and CDR2 SVGAGI (reference sequence). The CDR3 is CASSHRTGGRKLFF. CDR3 nucleotide sequence: TGTGCCAGCAGTCACCGGACAGGGGGCCGAAAACTGTTTTTT.

This clonotype was recorded at least ten times. The V call is TRBV20-1, the J call TRBJ1-5, with D perhaps TRBD1 (5 bases). The CDR3 totals 15 residues. Germline-derived CDR1 and CDR2 are DFQATT and SNEGSKA (reference sequence). V was clipped by 6 bases and J by 0 bases, with 15 bases between them. This chain's CDR3 is CSALARDLSNQPQHF. The CDR3 DNA sequence: TGCAGTGCGCTCGCCCGGGACCTTAGCAATCAGCCCCAGCATTTT.

With respect to this clonotype: Since a much larger clone is just one base distant, this may be a read error. The chain combines TRBV11-3 with TRBJ2-7; no definite D call. From germline, CDR1 is SGHNT and CDR2 YENEEA. This CDR3 contains 15 residues. Trimming took 5 bases from V and 6 from J, leaving 20 bases between them. The CDR3 reads CASSLPCPRWFEQYF. DNA of the CDR3: TGTGCCAGCAGCCTCCCGTGCCCGCGCTGGTTCGAGCAGTACTTC. Filled out from reference TRBV11-3 and TRBJ2-7, the complete variable domain reads EAGVVQSPRYKIIEKKQPVAFWCNPISGHNTLYWYLQNLGQGPELLIRYENEEAVDDSQLPKDRFSAERLKGVDSTLKIQPAELGDSAVYLCASSLPCPRWFEQYFGPGTRLTVT.

The gene calls are TRBV15 and TRBJ1-2, with 11 bases lining up with TRBD1. The length of the CDR3 is 15 residues. Trimming removed 7 bases from V and 7 bases from J; junction bases left unmatched: 11. Germline CDR1 reads LNHNV; CDR2 reads YYDKDF (reference sequence). The chain's CDR3 is CATKGYGQGARGYTF. CDR3 nucleotide sequence: TGTGCCACCAAAGGTTATGGACAGGGGGCGCGTGGCTACACCTTC.

The V gene is TRBV11-2, the J gene TRBJ2-2, with D hard to call. This CDR3 has 14 amino acids. Trimming took 0 bases from V and 6 from J, leaving 8 bases between them. Germline assignment: CDR1 SGHAT and CDR2 FQNNGV. CDR3 loop: CASSLERGAGELFF. In DNA, the CDR3 is TGTGCCAGCAGCTTAGAAAGAGGAGCCGGGGAGCTGTTTTTT. Together with reference TRBV11-2 and TRBJ2-2, the CDR3 gives the full variable domain: EAGVAQSPRYKIIEKRQSVAFWCNPISGHATLYWYQQILGQGPKLLIQFQNNGVVDDSQLPKDRFSAERLKGVDSTLKIQPAKLEDSAVYLCASSLERGAGELFFGEGSRLTVL.

This rearrangement joins TRBV6-1 to TRBJ1-2; 9 positions agree with TRBD1. The V gene end was trimmed by 2 bases and the J gene end by 5 bases; junction bases not matched to a gene: 9. This CDR3 is built from 16 residues. Germline V gene data show CDR1 as MNHNS and CDR2 as SASEGT. This CDR3 reads CASSESLQGARYGYTF. The CDR3 region has the DNA TGTGCCAGCAGTGAAAGCCTACAGGGGGCTCGGTATGGCTACACCTTC.